This T cell receptor beta chain was recovered during a study of T cell responses to AZD1222 COVID-19 vaccine. Points from the study as a whole: All repertoire sampling was performed exclusively after the peak T cell response. Per reports, nearly half of all spike-specific TCRs target regions that are unmutated in variants.

V was clipped by 1 base and J by 7 bases; unmatched bases: 5. This CDR3 comprises 15 residues. Germline V CDR1 and CDR2: MNHNS, SASEGT. Some clones are missing from TCRdb's copy, which holds only in-frame ones; the method was immunoSEQ multiplex PCR. The profile shows 110,000 or so clones, about 89% of them singletons. This clone was seen a single time. Its antigen is unidentified. This receptor was identified in an adult in good health. This material consisted of peripheral blood, taken on day 0 of AZD1222 vaccination. This chain links TRBV6-1 with TRBJ2-5; 11 bases fit TRBD2. CDR3 in amino acids: CASSEEGLAVGTQYF. CDR3 nucleotide sequence: TGTGCCAGCAGTGAAGAGGGACTAGCGGTGGGGACCCAGTACTTC.